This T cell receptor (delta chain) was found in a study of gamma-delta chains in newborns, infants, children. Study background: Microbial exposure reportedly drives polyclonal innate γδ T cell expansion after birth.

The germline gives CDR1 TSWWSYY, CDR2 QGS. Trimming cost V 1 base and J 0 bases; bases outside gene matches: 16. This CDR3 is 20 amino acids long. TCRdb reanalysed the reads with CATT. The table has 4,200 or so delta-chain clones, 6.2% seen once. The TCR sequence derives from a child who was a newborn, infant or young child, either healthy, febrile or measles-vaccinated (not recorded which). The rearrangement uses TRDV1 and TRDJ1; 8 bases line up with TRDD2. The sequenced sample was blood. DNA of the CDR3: TGTGCTCTTGGGGAACAGACTTCCTACTTACTGGGTCTTCACACCGATAAACTCATCTTT. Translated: CALGEQTSYLLGLHTDKLIF.